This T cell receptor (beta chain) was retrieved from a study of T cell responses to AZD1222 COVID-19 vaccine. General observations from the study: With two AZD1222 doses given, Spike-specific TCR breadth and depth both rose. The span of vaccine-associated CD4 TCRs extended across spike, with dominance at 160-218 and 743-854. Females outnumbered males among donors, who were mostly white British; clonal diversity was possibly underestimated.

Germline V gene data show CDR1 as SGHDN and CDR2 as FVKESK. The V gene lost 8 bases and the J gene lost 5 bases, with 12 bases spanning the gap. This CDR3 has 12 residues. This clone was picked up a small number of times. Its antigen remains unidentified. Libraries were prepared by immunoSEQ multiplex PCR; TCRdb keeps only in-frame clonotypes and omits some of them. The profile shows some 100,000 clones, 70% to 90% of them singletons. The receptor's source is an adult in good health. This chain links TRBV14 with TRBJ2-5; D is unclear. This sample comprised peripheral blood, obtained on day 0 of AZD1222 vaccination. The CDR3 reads CASAHSGETQYF. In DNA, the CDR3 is TGTGCCAGCGCACATTCTGGGGAGACCCAGTACTTC.